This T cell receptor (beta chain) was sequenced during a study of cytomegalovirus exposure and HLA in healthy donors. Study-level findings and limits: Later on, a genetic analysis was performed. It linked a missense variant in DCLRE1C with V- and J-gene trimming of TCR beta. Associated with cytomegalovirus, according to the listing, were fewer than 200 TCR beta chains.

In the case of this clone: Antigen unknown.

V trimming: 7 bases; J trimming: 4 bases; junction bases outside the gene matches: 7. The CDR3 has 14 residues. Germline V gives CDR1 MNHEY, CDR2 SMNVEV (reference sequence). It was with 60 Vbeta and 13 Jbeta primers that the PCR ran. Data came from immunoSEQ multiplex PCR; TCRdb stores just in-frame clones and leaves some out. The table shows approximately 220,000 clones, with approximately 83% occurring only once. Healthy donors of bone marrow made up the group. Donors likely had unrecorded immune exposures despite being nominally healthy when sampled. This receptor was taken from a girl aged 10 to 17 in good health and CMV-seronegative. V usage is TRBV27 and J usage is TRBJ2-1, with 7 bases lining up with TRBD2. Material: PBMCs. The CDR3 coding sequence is TGTGCCAGCACCCTTAGCGGGTTTTACAATGAGCAGTTCTTC. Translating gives CASTLSGFYNEQFF.